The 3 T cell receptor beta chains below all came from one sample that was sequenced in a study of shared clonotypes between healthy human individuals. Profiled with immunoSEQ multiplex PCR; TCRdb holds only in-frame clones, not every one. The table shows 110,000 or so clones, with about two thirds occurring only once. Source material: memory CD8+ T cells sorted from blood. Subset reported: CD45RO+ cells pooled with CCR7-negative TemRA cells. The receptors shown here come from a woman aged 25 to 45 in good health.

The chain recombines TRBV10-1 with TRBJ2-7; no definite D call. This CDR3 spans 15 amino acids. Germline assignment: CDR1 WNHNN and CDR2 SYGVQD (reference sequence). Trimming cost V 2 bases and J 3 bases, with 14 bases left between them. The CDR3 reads CASSEASGLNYEQYF. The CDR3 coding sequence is TGCGCCAGCAGTGAGGCTTCGGGTTTGAACTACGAGCAGTACTTC.

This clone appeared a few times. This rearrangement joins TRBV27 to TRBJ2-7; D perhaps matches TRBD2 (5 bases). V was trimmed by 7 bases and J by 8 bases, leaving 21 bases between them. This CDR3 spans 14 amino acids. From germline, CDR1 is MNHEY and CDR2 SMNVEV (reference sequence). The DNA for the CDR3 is TGTGCCAGCATGCCGGGATACCGGGATCTCAAGCAGTACTTC. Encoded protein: CASMPGYRDLKQYF.

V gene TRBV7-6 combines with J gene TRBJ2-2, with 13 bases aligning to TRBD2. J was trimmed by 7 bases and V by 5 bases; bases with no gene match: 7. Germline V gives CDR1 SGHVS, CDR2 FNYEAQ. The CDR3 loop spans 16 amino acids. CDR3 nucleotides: TGTGCCAGCAGCCTCGGACTAGCGGGAGTGAACGGGGAGCTGTTTTTT. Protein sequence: CASSLGLAGVNGELFF.